The rows below give T cell receptor beta chains drawn from one sample of a study of PD-L1 blockade in urothelial cancer. Clones were read by immunoSEQ multiplex PCR, and TCRdb kept only the in-frame ones, dropping some. The data show about 51,000 clones, approximately 83% seen once. This specimen consisted of PBMCs, obtained around atezolizumab (anti-PD-L1) treatment. The source of these receptors is a man between 60 and 75 years old with urothelial cancer. CDR3s include the opening cysteine and the closing phenylalanine or tryptophan. The D gene is left open where the match is weak. Clone size, where shown, is once, few, many, or a class for clones that have expanded.

j_call d_call clone_size v_call cdr3_nt cdr3_aa
TRBJ1-2 NA NA TRBV4-3 TGCGCCAGCAGCCAATACAGGGACGCTCGGTATGGCTACACCTTC CASSQYRDARYGYTF
TRBJ2-3 TRBD2 NA TRBV7-9 TGTGCCAGCAGCTTCAGCGGGGACACAGATACGCAGTATTTT CASSFSGDTDTQYF
TRBJ1-5 TRBD1 NA TRBV18 TGTGCCAGCTCACCCGGGACAGGGAGCCGCAATCAGCCCCAGCATTTT CASSPGTGSRNQPQHF
TRBJ2-5 TRBD1 NA TRBV6-6 TGTGCCAGCAGTTACTCGGGGACAGGGGAAGAGACCCAGTACTTC CASSYSGTGEETQYF
TRBJ1-6 NA few TRBV5-6 TGTGCCAGCGGCCCATGGTGGCGGGCGAGTGATTCACCCCTCCACTTT CASGPWWRASDSPLHF
TRBJ2-1 TRBD2 NA TRBV9 TGTGCCAGCAGCGTAGAGCTAGCGGGAGTCGGGAATGAGCAGTTCTTC CASSVELAGVGNEQFF
TRBJ2-1 TRBD2 NA TRBV7-9 TGTGCCAGCAGCTACAGACTAGCGGGAGGGTTGTACAATGAGCAGTTCTTC CASSYRLAGGLYNEQFF
TRBJ2-7 TRBD2 NA TRBV7-8 TGTGCCAGCAGCAATCGACTAGCGGGAGAAGAGCAGTACTTC CASSNRLAGEEQYF
TRBJ2-7 NA NA TRBV4-3 TGCGCCAGCAGCCGTGACAGAAGCTCCTACGAGCAGTACTTC CASSRDRSSYEQYF
TRBJ2-7 TRBD2 NA TRBV9 TGTGCCAGCAGCGTAGCGCCGGGACTAGTCTACGAGCAGTACTTC CASSVAPGLVYEQYF
TRBJ1-5 TRBD1 NA TRBV19 TGTGCCAGTAGTATTGACAGGGTAACTCAGCCCCAGCATTTT CASSIDRVTQPQHF
TRBJ2-2 NA NA TRBV25-1 TGTGCCAGCAGTACCCCACAGGGAGAGACGTTGATCAAGGGGGAGCTGTTTTTT CASSTPQGETLIKGELFF
TRBJ2-1 TRBD2 NA TRBV10-3 TGTGCCATCAGTGGGGGGGAGGGGACTAGCGGGATCAATGAGCAGTTCTTC CAISGGEGTSGINEQFF
TRBJ2-6 NA NA TRBV5-1 TGCGCCAGCAGCTGGAGGGGCATGGGGATCTCTGGGGCCAACGTCCTGACTTTC CASSWRGMGISGANVLTF
TRBJ2-5 NA NA TRBV29-1 TGCAGCGTAAGGACAGTCCAAGAGACCCAGTACTTC CSVRTVQETQYF
TRBJ2-4 TRBD2 NA TRBV11-3 TGTGCCAGCAGCGCCCTTACTAGCGGGGGGGCGGAATACTTC CASSALTSGGAEYF
TRBJ1-2 NA NA TRBV5-8 TGTGCCAGCAGCTTGGCGACAACCCTATACACCTTC CASSLATTLYTF
TRBJ2-5 NA NA TRBV19 TGTGCCAGTAGTACCGGACAGCACGAAGAGACCCAGTACTTC CASSTGQHEETQYF
TRBJ1-4 NA NA TRBV16 TGTGCCAGCAGCCAATACATGGGCACTAATGAAAAACTGTTTTTT CASSQYMGTNEKLFF
TRBJ1-1 NA NA TRBV19 TGTGCCAGTAGTATGAAACTATCCGACAGGACGGTCGTAGGAGCTTTCTTT CASSMKLSDRTVVGAFF
TRBJ1-3 NA NA TRBV18 TGTGCCAGCTCACCCATAACAGGAGACTCTGGAAACACCATATATTTT CASSPITGDSGNTIYF
TRBJ2-4 NA NA TRBV5-4 TGTGCCAGCAGCTTCTCTGGTCGACTAGGTGGTAACATTCAGTACTTC CASSFSGRLGGNIQYF
TRBJ2-3 NA NA TRBV6-5 TGTGCCAGCAGTTACACCCCCCGGGGGGCCTTTCATACGCAGTATTTT CASSYTPRGAFHTQYF
TRBJ1-2 TRBD1 NA TRBV19 TGTGCCAGTAGTACTCAGGGACAGGGACTCTATGGCTACACCTTC CASSTQGQGLYGYTF